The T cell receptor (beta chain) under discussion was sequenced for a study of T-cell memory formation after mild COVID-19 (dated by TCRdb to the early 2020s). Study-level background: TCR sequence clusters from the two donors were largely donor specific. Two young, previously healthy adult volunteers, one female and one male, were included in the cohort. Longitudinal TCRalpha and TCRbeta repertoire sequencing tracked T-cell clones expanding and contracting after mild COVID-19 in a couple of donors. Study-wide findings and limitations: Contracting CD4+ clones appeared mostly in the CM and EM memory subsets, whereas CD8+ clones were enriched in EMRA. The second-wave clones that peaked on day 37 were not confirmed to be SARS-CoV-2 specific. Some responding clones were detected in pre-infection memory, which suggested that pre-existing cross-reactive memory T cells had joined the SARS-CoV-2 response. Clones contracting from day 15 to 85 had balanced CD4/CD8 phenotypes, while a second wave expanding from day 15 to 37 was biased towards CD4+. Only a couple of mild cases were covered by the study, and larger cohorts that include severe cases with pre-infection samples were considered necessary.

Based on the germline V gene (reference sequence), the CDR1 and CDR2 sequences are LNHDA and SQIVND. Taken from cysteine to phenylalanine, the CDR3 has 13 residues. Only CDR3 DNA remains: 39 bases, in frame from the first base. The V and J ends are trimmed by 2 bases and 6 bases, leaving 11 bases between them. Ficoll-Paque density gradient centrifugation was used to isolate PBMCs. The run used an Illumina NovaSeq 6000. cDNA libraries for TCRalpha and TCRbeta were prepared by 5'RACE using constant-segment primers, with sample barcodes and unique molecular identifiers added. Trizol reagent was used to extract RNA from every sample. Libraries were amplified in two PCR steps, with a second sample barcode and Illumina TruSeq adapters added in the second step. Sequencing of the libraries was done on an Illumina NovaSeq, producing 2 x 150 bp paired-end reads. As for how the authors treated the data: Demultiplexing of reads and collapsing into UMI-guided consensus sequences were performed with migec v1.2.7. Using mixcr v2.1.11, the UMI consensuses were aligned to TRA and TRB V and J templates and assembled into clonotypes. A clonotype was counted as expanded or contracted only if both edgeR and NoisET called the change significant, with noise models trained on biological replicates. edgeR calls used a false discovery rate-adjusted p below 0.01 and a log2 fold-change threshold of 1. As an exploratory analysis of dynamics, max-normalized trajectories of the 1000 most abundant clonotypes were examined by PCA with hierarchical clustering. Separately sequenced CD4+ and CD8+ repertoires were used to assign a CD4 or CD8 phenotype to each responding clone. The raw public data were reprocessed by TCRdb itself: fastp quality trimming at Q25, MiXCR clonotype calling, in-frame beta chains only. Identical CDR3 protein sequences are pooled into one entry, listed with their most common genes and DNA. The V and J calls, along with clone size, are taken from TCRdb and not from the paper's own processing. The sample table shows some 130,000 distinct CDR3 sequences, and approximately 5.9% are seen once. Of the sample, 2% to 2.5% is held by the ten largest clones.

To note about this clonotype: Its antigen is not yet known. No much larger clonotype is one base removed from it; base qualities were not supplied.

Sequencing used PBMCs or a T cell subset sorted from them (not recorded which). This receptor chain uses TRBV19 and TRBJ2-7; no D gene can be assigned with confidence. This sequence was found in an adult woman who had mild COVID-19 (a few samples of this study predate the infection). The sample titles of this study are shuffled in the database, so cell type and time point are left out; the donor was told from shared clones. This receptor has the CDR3 CASSINGPSEQYF. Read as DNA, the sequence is TGTGCCAGTAGTATAAACGGTCCGAGCGAGCAGTACTTC. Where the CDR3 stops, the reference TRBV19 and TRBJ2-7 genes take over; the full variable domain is DGGITQSPKYLFRKEGQNVTLSCEQNLNHDAMYWYRQDPGQGLRLIYYSQIVNDFQKGDIAEGYSVSREKKESFPLTVTSAQKNPTAFYLCASSINGPSEQYFGPGTRLTVT.